These T cell receptor beta chains were read from a single sample in a study of blood T cell repertoires in COVID-19. The table came from immunoSEQ multiplex PCR; TCRdb's copy has only in-frame clones and leaves some out. This sample has about 110,000 clones, with 65% to 75% found just once. Source material: peripheral blood. The receptors originated from a human donor with acute or convalescent COVID-19. The donor label of this sample is uncertain. The CDR3 runs from the conserved cysteine through the conserved F or W. Each record gives: D gene, J gene, clone size, V gene, CDR3 protein, CDR3 DNA. D genes are given only for firm matches. Expanded clones are given a class, and other clones once, few, many or no size at all.

D gene: TRBD1; J gene: TRBJ1-2; clone size: -; V gene: TRBV2; CDR3 protein: CASSDEKGALNYGYTF; CDR3 DNA: TGTGCCAGCAGTGATGAAAAGGGGGCGCTAAACTATGGCTACACCTTC
D gene: -; J gene: TRBJ1-6; clone size: -; V gene: TRBV24-1; CDR3 protein: CATSDLPMAGASSYNSPLHF; CDR3 DNA: TGTGCCACCAGTGATTTGCCCATGGCAGGGGCAAGCTCCTATAATTCACCCCTCCACTTT
D gene: -; J gene: TRBJ1-5; clone size: -; V gene: TRBV30; CDR3 protein: CAWRAQGVNQPQHF; CDR3 DNA: TGTGCCTGGAGGGCACAGGGTGTCAATCAGCCCCAGCATTTT
D gene: TRBD1; J gene: TRBJ2-2; clone size: few; V gene: TRBV6-4; CDR3 protein: CASSDSPSRGFRTGELFF; CDR3 DNA: TGTGCCAGCAGTGACTCCCCATCCAGGGGGTTTCGCACCGGGGAGCTGTTTTTT
D gene: -; J gene: TRBJ2-4; clone size: once; V gene: TRBV4-1; CDR3 protein: CASSQPSGGVAKNIQYF; CDR3 DNA: TGCGCCAGCAGCCAACCCTCCGGCGGGGTAGCCAAAAACATTCAGTACTTC
D gene: TRBD1; J gene: TRBJ1-5; clone size: -; V gene: TRBV7-2; CDR3 protein: CASSPRTGGLRGPQHF; CDR3 DNA: TGTGCCAGCAGCCCAAGGACAGGGGGTCTCAGGGGGCCCCAGCATTTT
D gene: -; J gene: TRBJ1-2; clone size: few; V gene: TRBV5-1; CDR3 protein: CASSLDRVSGYTF; CDR3 DNA: TGCGCCAGCAGCTTGGACAGGGTTTCTGGCTACACCTTC
D gene: -; J gene: TRBJ2-1; clone size: -; V gene: TRBV21-1; CDR3 protein: CASSPKRGLLPNEQFF; CDR3 DNA: TGTGCCAGCAGCCCAAAAAGGGGACTACTCCCCAATGAGCAGTTCTTC
D gene: TRBD2; J gene: TRBJ2-1; clone size: few; V gene: TRBV6-4; CDR3 protein: CASSLSGGASDEQFF; CDR3 DNA: TGTGCCAGCAGCCTTAGCGGGGGGGCCTCGGATGAGCAGTTCTTC
D gene: TRBD2; J gene: TRBJ2-3; clone size: -; V gene: TRBV3-1/TRBV3-2; CDR3 protein: CASSQDSGGAPSTDTQYF; CDR3 DNA: TGTGCCAGCAGCCAAGATAGCGGGGGGGCCCCTAGCACAGATACGCAGTATTTT
D gene: TRBD2; J gene: TRBJ2-1; clone size: -; V gene: TRBV5-6; CDR3 protein: CASSFYHLAGGNNEQFF; CDR3 DNA: TGTGCCAGCAGCTTTTACCACCTAGCGGGGGGGAACAATGAGCAGTTCTTC
D gene: TRBD2; J gene: TRBJ2-3; clone size: -; V gene: TRBV29-1; CDR3 protein: CSVDGGGGVSGTQYF; CDR3 DNA: TGCAGCGTTGACGGAGGCGGGGGGGTGTCTGGTACGCAGTATTTT
D gene: -; J gene: TRBJ1-4; clone size: many; V gene: TRBV2; CDR3 protein: CASSDGGKLSEKLFF; CDR3 DNA: TGTGCCAGCAGTGATGGGGGGAAATTAAGCGAAAAACTGTTTTTT
D gene: TRBD1; J gene: TRBJ1-4; clone size: -; V gene: TRBV24-1; CDR3 protein: CATSGPTGGVINEKLFF; CDR3 DNA: TGTGCCACCAGTGGCCCAACAGGGGGCGTCATCAATGAAAAACTGTTTTTT
D gene: -; J gene: TRBJ1-4; clone size: few; V gene: TRBV30; CDR3 protein: CAWSAQGHSNEKLFF; CDR3 DNA: TGTGCCTGGAGCGCACAGGGTCATTCTAATGAAAAACTGTTTTTT
D gene: -; J gene: TRBJ2-1; clone size: -; V gene: TRBV27; CDR3 protein: CASTSLANEQFF; CDR3 DNA: TGTGCCAGCACTAGTCTTGCCAATGAGCAGTTCTTC
D gene: -; J gene: TRBJ2-3; clone size: -; V gene: TRBV5-1; CDR3 protein: CASSFIGGGADTQYF; CDR3 DNA: TGCGCCAGCAGCTTCATAGGAGGGGGCGCAGATACGCAGTATTTT
D gene: -; J gene: TRBJ2-3; clone size: -; V gene: TRBV6-5; CDR3 protein: CASSSGLGRSNTQYF; CDR3 DNA: TGTGCCAGCAGCTCAGGACTCGGACGATCAAATACGCAGTATTTT
D gene: -; J gene: TRBJ1-2; clone size: once; V gene: TRBV2; CDR3 protein: CASSWRGPGGYTF; CDR3 DNA: TGTGCCAGCAGTTGGCGAGGGCCGGGTGGCTACACCTTC
D gene: -; J gene: TRBJ1-6; clone size: -; V gene: TRBV6-4; CDR3 protein: CASTNEPSQGPLHF; CDR3 DNA: TGTGCCAGCACAAACGAACCCAGCCAGGGTCCCCTCCACTTT
D gene: -; J gene: TRBJ1-2; clone size: once; V gene: TRBV4-2; CDR3 protein: CASSQPDSNYGYTF; CDR3 DNA: TGTGCCAGCAGCCAGCCGGACAGTAACTATGGCTACACCTTC
D gene: -; J gene: TRBJ1-2; clone size: -; V gene: TRBV24-1; CDR3 protein: CATSDLSNGYTF; CDR3 DNA: TGTGCCACCAGTGACCTAAGCAATGGCTACACCTTC
D gene: -; J gene: TRBJ2-3; clone size: few; V gene: TRBV9; CDR3 protein: CASSVVSGSTDTQYF; CDR3 DNA: TGTGCCAGCAGCGTAGTTTCAGGTAGCACAGATACGCAGTATTTT
D gene: TRBD2; J gene: TRBJ2-1; clone size: -; V gene: TRBV9; CDR3 protein: CASSELLAGGIYNEQFF; CDR3 DNA: TGTGCCAGCAGCGAGCTCTTGGCGGGGGGGATCTACAATGAGCAGTTCTTC
D gene: -; J gene: TRBJ2-7; clone size: -; V gene: TRBV9; CDR3 protein: CASSDLPNPTRCYEQYF; CDR3 DNA: TGTGCCAGCAGCGATCTACCTAACCCGACGAGGTGCTACGAGCAGTACTTC
D gene: -; J gene: TRBJ1-4; clone size: -; V gene: TRBV5-1; CDR3 protein: CASSSGSAGNEKLFF; CDR3 DNA: TGCGCCAGCAGTAGCGGGTCGGCGGGTAATGAAAAACTGTTTTTT
D gene: -; J gene: TRBJ1-5; clone size: once; V gene: TRBV18; CDR3 protein: CASSKIRTDNSNQPQHF; CDR3 DNA: TGTGCCAGCTCAAAGATCCGGACAGATAATAGCAATCAGCCCCAGCATTTT
D gene: -; J gene: TRBJ2-5; clone size: -; V gene: TRBV21-1; CDR3 protein: CASSIKVGANQETQYF; CDR3 DNA: TGTGCCAGCTCAATTAAGGTTGGGGCGAACCAAGAGACCCAGTACTTC
D gene: -; J gene: TRBJ1-3; clone size: medium-sized; V gene: TRBV28; CDR3 protein: CASSLNPRQAGNTIYF; CDR3 DNA: TGTGCCAGCAGTTTAAACCCTCGACAGGCTGGAAACACCATATATTTT
D gene: -; J gene: TRBJ1-1; clone size: -; V gene: TRBV6-5; CDR3 protein: CASSSDRGTEAFF; CDR3 DNA: TGTGCCAGCAGTTCCGACCGGGGGACTGAAGCTTTCTTT
D gene: -; J gene: TRBJ1-2; clone size: -; V gene: TRBV5-1; CDR3 protein: CASQRDTGSYGYTF; CDR3 DNA: TGCGCCAGTCAGAGGGATACAGGGTCCTATGGCTACACCTTC
D gene: -; J gene: TRBJ1-2; clone size: many; V gene: TRBV29-1; CDR3 protein: CSVDVDKIYGYTF; CDR3 DNA: TGCAGCGTTGACGTCGACAAGATCTATGGCTACACCTTC
D gene: -; J gene: TRBJ1-3; clone size: few; V gene: TRBV6-5; CDR3 protein: CASTSYSGNTIYF; CDR3 DNA: TGTGCCAGCACCTCCTACTCTGGAAACACCATATATTTT
D gene: TRBD2; J gene: TRBJ2-3; clone size: -; V gene: TRBV11-2; CDR3 protein: CASSLGRLAGTPTDTQYF; CDR3 DNA: TGTGCCAGCAGCTTGGGACGACTAGCGGGGACACCCACAGATACGCAGTATTTT
D gene: -; J gene: TRBJ1-6; clone size: -; V gene: TRBV5-1; CDR3 protein: CASSGGLENSPLHF; CDR3 DNA: TGCGCCAGCAGCGGGGGCCTGGAAAATTCACCCCTCCACTTT
D gene: TRBD1; J gene: TRBJ1-5; clone size: -; V gene: TRBV7-9; CDR3 protein: CASSHPPGQGLSNNQPQHF; CDR3 DNA: TGTGCCAGCAGCCACCCCCCGGGACAGGGTTTGAGCAATAATCAGCCCCAGCATTTT
D gene: TRBD2; J gene: TRBJ2-2; clone size: once; V gene: TRBV7-6; CDR3 protein: CASSLAGLAGTGELFF; CDR3 DNA: TGTGCCAGCAGCTTAGCGGGACTAGCGGGCACCGGGGAGCTGTTTTTT
D gene: TRBD1; J gene: TRBJ1-2; clone size: -; V gene: TRBV3-1/TRBV3-2; CDR3 protein: CASTTQGAGYGYTF; CDR3 DNA: TGTGCCAGCACCACACAGGGGGCGGGCTATGGCTACACCTTC
D gene: -; J gene: TRBJ2-3; clone size: once; V gene: TRBV5-1; CDR3 protein: CASSLPEHPDTQYF; CDR3 DNA: TGCGCCAGCAGCTTGCCTGAGCACCCAGATACGCAGTATTTT
D gene: TRBD1; J gene: TRBJ2-6; clone size: -; V gene: TRBV19; CDR3 protein: CASSITGVSGANVLTF; CDR3 DNA: TGTGCCAGTAGTATTACAGGGGTCTCTGGGGCCAACGTCCTGACTTTC
D gene: -; J gene: TRBJ2-6; clone size: once; V gene: TRBV24-1; CDR3 protein: CATSDKGAAFEANVLTF; CDR3 DNA: TGTGCCACCAGTGATAAAGGGGCCGCCTTCGAGGCCAACGTCCTGACTTTC
D gene: TRBD1; J gene: TRBJ1-5; clone size: -; V gene: TRBV7-9; CDR3 protein: CASSLGTGRGNQPQHF; CDR3 DNA: TGTGCCAGCAGCTTAGGGACAGGGCGAGGCAATCAGCCCCAGCATTTT
D gene: -; J gene: TRBJ1-2; clone size: -; V gene: TRBV6-2/TRBV6-3; CDR3 protein: CASSFAGSGGYTF; CDR3 DNA: TGTGCCAGCAGTTTTGCAGGCAGCGGTGGCTACACCTTC
D gene: -; J gene: TRBJ1-3; clone size: -; V gene: TRBV9; CDR3 protein: CASSVGQRGSGNTIYF; CDR3 DNA: TGTGCCAGCAGCGTAGGACAGCGGGGGTCTGGAAACACCATATATTTT
D gene: -; J gene: TRBJ1-1; clone size: many; V gene: TRBV19; CDR3 protein: CASTPGMRTEAFF; CDR3 DNA: TGTGCCAGTACACCGGGGATGAGGACTGAAGCTTTCTTT
D gene: TRBD1; J gene: TRBJ1-5; clone size: -; V gene: TRBV7-8; CDR3 protein: CASSPSRDRNSNQPQHF; CDR3 DNA: TGTGCCAGCAGCCCCTCGAGGGACAGAAATAGCAATCAGCCCCAGCATTTT
D gene: TRBD1; J gene: TRBJ2-1; clone size: -; V gene: TRBV7-2; CDR3 protein: CASSLRDRGSYNEQFF; CDR3 DNA: TGTGCCAGCAGCCTCCGGGACAGGGGTTCCTACAATGAGCAGTTCTTC
D gene: TRBD2; J gene: TRBJ2-3; clone size: many; V gene: TRBV6-6; CDR3 protein: CASSPTSNADTQYF; CDR3 DNA: TGTGCCAGCAGCCCGACTAGCAACGCAGATACGCAGTATTTT
D gene: TRBD2; J gene: TRBJ2-2; clone size: many; V gene: TRBV13; CDR3 protein: CASSLQLAGGVGELFF; CDR3 DNA: TGTGCCAGCAGCTTGCAGCTAGCGGGGGGCGTAGGGGAGCTGTTTTTT
D gene: TRBD1; J gene: TRBJ1-2; clone size: -; V gene: TRBV18; CDR3 protein: CASSRPSGQGFNGYTF; CDR3 DNA: TGTGCCAGCTCACGCCCCTCTGGACAGGGGTTTAATGGCTACACCTTC